This T cell receptor beta chain was observed in a study of identical twins. TCRdb re-derived calls from the 5' RACE reads in MiXCR, one entry per CDR3 protein. The sample consists of hundreds of thousands of distinct CDR3 sequences, roughly an eighth of them appearing once. The CDR3 is 14 amino acids. CDR1 and CDR2 (germline): DFQATT, SNEGSKA (reference sequence). The ends were cut back, 6 bases at V and 6 bases at J, with 15 bases in the middle. The sample taken for sequencing was memory (CD45RO+) T cells sorted from blood. This receptor was obtained from a woman in her late teens or twenties in good health. This chain uses TRBV20-1 with TRBJ1-6; D gene ambiguous. The CDR3: CSAPLWAANSPLHF. CDR3 in DNA: TGCAGTGCCCCCCTCTGGGCAGCTAATTCACCCCTCCACTTT.